This is a list of T cell receptor beta chains from one sample in a study of cytomegalovirus exposure and HLA in healthy donors. Sequencing was performed with immunoSEQ multiplex PCR; in TCRdb, only in-frame clones are kept and a portion is missing. The sample contains over 65,000 clones, 90% to 95% of which appear only once. Sequenced material: PBMCs. The origin of the receptors is a woman aged 18-29 years in good health and CMV-seropositive. Both conserved end residues are part of each CDR3. The order of the fields is J gene, D gene, V gene, clone size, CDR3 protein, CDR3 DNA. D genes are given only for firm matches. Some rows have no size entry. The others give once, few or many, or a class for an expanded clone.

J gene: TRBJ2-7; D gene: TRBD2; V gene: TRBV12-5; clone size: .; CDR3 protein: CASGPLTSGYEQYF; CDR3 DNA: TGTGCTAGTGGTCCCCTGACTAGCGGCTACGAGCAGTACTTC
J gene: TRBJ1-2; D gene: .; V gene: TRBV6-4; clone size: .; CDR3 protein: CARGQDYGYTF; CDR3 DNA: TGTGCCAGGGGTCAGGACTATGGCTACACCTTC
J gene: TRBJ1-6; D gene: .; V gene: TRBV4-1; clone size: .; CDR3 protein: CASSLTRGSDSPLHF; CDR3 DNA: TGCGCCAGCAGCCTCACTCGAGGGAGTGATTCACCCCTCCACTTT
J gene: TRBJ2-1; D gene: TRBD2; V gene: TRBV6-6; clone size: once; CDR3 protein: CASSLAGGDNEQFF; CDR3 DNA: TGTGCCAGCAGTCTAGCGGGAGGGGACAATGAGCAGTTCTTC
J gene: TRBJ2-1; D gene: .; V gene: TRBV6-4; clone size: .; CDR3 protein: CASSQSSGDNEQFF; CDR3 DNA: TGTGCCAGCAGTCAATCGTCGGGGGATAATGAGCAGTTCTTC
J gene: TRBJ2-1; D gene: TRBD2; V gene: TRBV27; clone size: .; CDR3 protein: CANLNSGLAENEQFF; CDR3 DNA: TGTGCCAACCTAAACTCGGGACTAGCGGAGAATGAGCAGTTCTTC
J gene: TRBJ2-3; D gene: .; V gene: TRBV7-2; clone size: .; CDR3 protein: CASSPQGTQYF; CDR3 DNA: TGTGCCAGCAGCCCCCAGGGTACGCAGTATTTT
J gene: TRBJ1-3; D gene: .; V gene: TRBV7-2; clone size: once; CDR3 protein: CASSQDSSGNTIYF; CDR3 DNA: TGTGCCAGCAGCCAGGACAGCTCTGGAAACACCATATATTTT
J gene: TRBJ2-7; D gene: TRBD2; V gene: TRBV7-3; clone size: .; CDR3 protein: CASSLDGRGYEQYF; CDR3 DNA: TGTGCCAGCAGCTTAGACGGGCGGGGGTACGAGCAGTACTTC
J gene: TRBJ2-7; D gene: .; V gene: TRBV18; clone size: .; CDR3 protein: CASSLTGDEQYF; CDR3 DNA: TGTGCCAGCTCTCTAACGGGGGACGAGCAGTACTTC
J gene: TRBJ2-3; D gene: TRBD1; V gene: TRBV6-1; clone size: .; CDR3 protein: CASRKGAFTDTQYF; CDR3 DNA: TGTGCCAGCAGGAAGGGGGCCTTCACAGATACGCAGTATTTT
J gene: TRBJ1-5; D gene: .; V gene: TRBV19; clone size: .; CDR3 protein: CASSIQLDQPQHF; CDR3 DNA: TGTGCCAGTAGTATCCAGCTAGATCAGCCCCAGCATTTT
J gene: TRBJ2-1; D gene: .; V gene: TRBV29-1; clone size: once; CDR3 protein: CSVEPGSEQFF; CDR3 DNA: TGCAGCGTTGAGCCGGGAAGTGAGCAGTTCTTC
J gene: TRBJ1-2; D gene: .; V gene: TRBV2; clone size: .; CDR3 protein: CASRTGEDGYTF; CDR3 DNA: TGTGCCAGCCGGACGGGGGAGGATGGCTACACCTTC
J gene: TRBJ2-3; D gene: TRBD2; V gene: TRBV7-8; clone size: .; CDR3 protein: CASSLARGEDTQYF; CDR3 DNA: TGTGCCAGCAGCTTAGCTCGGGGGGAAGATACGCAGTATTTT
J gene: TRBJ1-2; D gene: TRBD1; V gene: TRBV6-5; clone size: .; CDR3 protein: CASSSPGTVYGYTF; CDR3 DNA: TGTGCCAGCAGTTCCCCCGGGACAGTCTATGGCTACACCTTC
J gene: TRBJ1-2; D gene: .; V gene: TRBV2; clone size: .; CDR3 protein: CASSGTGNYGYTF; CDR3 DNA: TGTGCCAGCAGTGGTACAGGGAACTATGGCTACACCTTC